The clone carrying this TCR delta chain was seen more than once but under ten times. Its antigen is unidentified. TCRdb's protein for this DNA is that of a much larger clone and differs from the translation at residue 10, likely a read error; the protein shown is the DNA translation. This sample is drawn from a study of γδ T cells in repeated Plasmodium falciparum infection. Looking at the study overall: Donors were malaria-exposed Malian children or age- and gender-matched Australian children.

V shed 1 base and J shed 0 bases, with 23 bases lying between them. CDR1 is GEAIGNYY, CDR2 EKD, per germline. This CDR3 has 19 amino acids. The study's findings and limits: Vdelta2-negative gammadelta repertoires, largely Vdelta1+, seemingly showed infection-driven waves of new clonal selection. Compared with Australian children, Malian Vdelta2-negative repertoires seemed more clonal, less diverse, less shared.

Bulk repertoires came from Vgamma9/Vdelta2+ or Vdelta2-negative gammadelta T cells flow-sorted from PBMC. TCRdb reprocessed the multiplex PCR reads using CATT. Of around 50,000 delta-chain clones detected, around 1.6% appear once; the ten largest clones hold approximately 8.6%. This receptor was identified in a pool of human donors (malaria-infected and uninfected, not separated). The chain has TRDV2 and TRDJ1; TRDD2 might be the D (6 bases). The J gene is absent in TCRdb and was assigned here via DNA matching to germline. Source material: gamma-delta T cells from blood. Written as DNA, the CDR3 is TGTGCCTGTGACACGGGATCCTACACTAGGCTACTTTACACCGATAAACTCATCTTT. The encoded protein is CACDTGSYTRLLYTDKLIF.